This is a list of T cell receptor beta chains from one sample in a study of human T cells and chemical hapten exposure. TCRdb passed the RACE reads through MiXCR, listing each CDR3 protein once. Of around 45,000 distinct CDR3 sequences listed, approximately 4% were seen once; the top ten hold 5% to 7%. The sample was whole blood. The receptor source for this set is a human donor in good health. Some clones in this sample may be carry-over from other donors' samples. The CDR3 runs from the conserved cysteine through the conserved F or W. A D gene is named only where the DNA matches it firmly. Size is stated for part of the rows, as once, few or many counts, or as a class when the clone is expanded.

TRBV5-5	-	TRBJ2-2	many	CASSPGPQDVNTGELFF	TGTGCCAGCAGCCCGGGCCCCCAGGACGTGAACACCGGGGAGCTGTTTTTT
TRBV10-3	TRBD1	TRBJ2-3	many	CAISGRDRETDTQYF	TGTGCCATCAGTGGAAGGGACAGGGAAACAGATACGCAGTATTTT
TRBV28	-	TRBJ1-5	few	CASRELGGNQPQHF	TGTGCCAGCAGAGAATTGGGCGGCAATCAGCCCCAGCATTTT
TRBV28	-	TRBJ2-2	many	CASHRGFMGGGELFF	TGTGCCAGCCACCGGGGTTTTATGGGTGGCGGGGAGCTGTTTTTT
TRBV20-1	-	TRBJ2-5	few	CSARGVWNRRQNLQETQYF	TGCAGTGCTAGAGGAGTTTGGAATCGTAGACAGAACCTCCAAGAGACCCAGTACTTC
TRBV5-1	-	TRBJ1-1	few	CASSTQTGSQNTEAFF	TGCGCCAGCAGCACCCAAACAGGGAGTCAGAACACTGAAGCTTTCTTT
TRBV27	-	TRBJ2-2	many	CASSLFGPTRSNTGELFF	TGTGCCAGCAGTTTATTCGGGCCGACCCGATCGAACACCGGGGAGCTGTTTTTT
TRBV30	-	TRBJ2-1	many	CAWSVLTSNEQFF	TGTGCCTGGAGTGTATTGACTAGCAATGAGCAGTTCTTC
TRBV28	-	TRBJ1-5	many	CASRIGGEWGGNQPQHF	TGTGCCAGCAGGATCGGGGGAGAGTGGGGGGGCAATCAGCCCCAGCATTTT
TRBV30	-	TRBJ1-6	few	CAWMGGSYNSPLHF	TGTGCCTGGATGGGAGGCTCCTATAATTCACCCCTCCACTTT
TRBV5-1	-	TRBJ1-5	many	CASSLMGGQPQHF	TGCGCCAGCAGCTTGATGGGAGGTCAGCCCCAGCATTTT
TRBV12-3/TRBV12-4	-	TRBJ2-4	many	CASSIGGRDIQYF	TGTGCCAGCAGTATTGGGGGGCGGGACATTCAGTACTTC
TRBV20-1	-	TRBJ1-1	many	CSALVPEVTEAFF	TGCAGTGCTCTGGTTCCGGAGGTCACTGAAGCTTTCTTT
TRBV27	-	TRBJ2-3	many	CASSKGASGITTQYF	TGTGCCAGCAGTAAGGGGGCTAGCGGCATTACTACGCAGTATTTT
TRBV5-5	TRBD2	TRBJ2-1	many	CASSLASGRGNEQFF	TGTGCCAGCAGCTTGGCTAGCGGGAGGGGTAATGAGCAGTTCTTC
TRBV11-1	TRBD1	TRBJ2-2	many	CASSPGRGQGGTGELFF	TGTGCCAGCAGCCCCGGACGGGGACAGGGAGGCACCGGGGAGCTGTTTTTT
TRBV10-3	TRBD1	TRBJ2-7	many	CAISKGQGAGYEQYF	TGTGCCATCAGTAAGGGACAGGGGGCGGGCTACGAGCAGTACTTC
TRBV27	TRBD2	TRBJ2-7	many	CASSPRAGGRGEQYF	TGTGCCAGCAGTCCCCGGGCGGGGGGTCGTGGCGAGCAGTACTTC
TRBV11-1	-	TRBJ2-5	many	CASSLVGQRTETQYF	TGTGCCAGCAGCTTAGTCGGACAGCGGACAGAGACCCAGTACTTC
TRBV20-1	-	TRBJ2-5	many	CSATMIRWQAEETQYF	TGCAGTGCTACCATGATAAGGTGGCAGGCCGAAGAGACCCAGTACTTC
TRBV28	TRBD2	TRBJ2-3	-	CASSSGTSGRTDTQYF	TGTGCCAGCAGTTCCGGGACTAGCGGGAGAACAGATACGCAGTATTTT
TRBV14	-	TRBJ2-3	few	CASSQDRQDTQYF	TGTGCCAGCAGCCAAGATCGGCAAGATACGCAGTATTTT
TRBV20-1	TRBD2	TRBJ2-3	many	CSARWLAGDQDTQYF	TGCAGTGCTCGCTGGCTAGCGGGAGACCAAGATACGCAGTATTTT
TRBV10-3	-	TRBJ2-7	many	CAISETIADYEQYF	TGTGCCATCAGTGAGACGATAGCAGACTACGAGCAGTACTTC
TRBV7-9	-	TRBJ1-1	many	CASSLPANTEAFF	TGTGCCAGCAGCTTACCAGCGAACACTGAAGCTTTCTTT